The 16 T cell receptor beta chains presented below share a single source sample, sequenced in a study of response to subunit inactivated influenza vaccine. Each CDR3 protein is one row after TCRdb ran MiXCR on the RT-PCR reads. The table has about 540,000 distinct CDR3 sequences, approximately 24% seen once. These data were also filed under a second study, of T cells expressing NK-cell markers. That publication notes: In generating TCR beta cDNA, 5'RACE template switching with UMIs was used.

The material sequenced was CD4+ T cells sorted from PBMCs, taken 11 to 12 days after vaccination. These receptors came from a man in his forties or fifties who received an inactivated influenza vaccine.

This clonotype has a handful of counts. CDR3 DNA sequence: TGCGCCAGCAGCAAGGGACCCGGGGGCTCCTACGAGCAGTACTTC. Its translation is CASSKGPGGSYEQYF. The V gene is TRBV5-1, the J gene TRBJ2-7; possibly TRBD2 for D (6 bases). Trimming left V 4 bases short and J 0 bases short, with 14 bases between. The CDR3 spans 15 residues. Germline V gene lookup returns CDR1 SGHRS and CDR2 YFSETQ.

A few counts support this clonotype. The chain joins TRBV11-3 to TRBJ1-3, with D tentatively TRBD1 (5 bases). Trimming removed 8 bases from V and 0 bases from J, with 11 bases in between. The germline V gene encodes CDR1 SGHNT and CDR2 YENEEA. The CDR3 loop spans 14 amino acids. In DNA form, the CDR3 reads TGTGCCAGCTGGGGACGGATCTCTGGAAACACCATATATTTT. Protein: CASWGRISGNTIYF. The full variable domain, rest sourced from reference TRBV11-3 and TRBJ1-3, is EAGVVQSPRYKIIEKKQPVAFWCNPISGHNTLYWYLQNLGQGPELLIRYENEEAVDDSQLPKDRFSAERLKGVDSTLKIQPAELGDSAVYLCASWGRISGNTIYFGEGSWLTVV.

This clonotype occurred a few times. This chain links TRBV3-1 with TRBJ2-1; possibly TRBD1 or TRBD2 for D (6 bases each). V dropped 3 bases and J dropped 6 bases, with 24 bases sitting between them. Germline assignment: CDR1 LGHDT and CDR2 YNNKEL (reference sequence). The CDR3 is 18 residues long. The DNA for the CDR3 is TGTGCCAGCAGCCAGATTGGGGCAGGGGAGGCGGTGCGCAATGAGCAGTTCTTC. This encodes CASSQIGAGEAVRNEQFF.

V and J are TRBV20-1 and TRBJ2-1; TRBD1 matches at 8 bases. V gave up 3 bases and J gave up 0 bases; unmatched junction bases: 4. The germline V gene encodes CDR1 DFQATT and CDR2 SNEGSKA (reference sequence). This CDR3 comprises 15 residues. CDR3 protein: CSASRTGSSYNEQFF. The CDR3 DNA reads TGCAGTGCTAGCCGGACAGGGAGCTCCTACAATGAGCAGTTCTTC.

The chain carries TRBV20-1 and TRBJ1-1, with unresolved D. Germline V gene lookup returns CDR1 DFQATT and CDR2 SNEGSKA (reference sequence). Deletions cut 3 bases from V and 6 bases from J, with 23 bases between. The CDR3 has 16 amino acids. The DNA for the CDR3 is TGCAGTGCTAGGGCTTCTGGCCGGGGATCGTTCTCTGAAGCTTTCTTT. Protein product: CSARASGRGSFSEAFF.

J is TRBJ2-1 and V is TRBV12-3 or TRBV12-4; 9 bases map to TRBD1. The J segment lost 2 bases and the V segment lost 7 bases, leaving 9 bases of the junction unmatched. This CDR3 has 16 residues. Here the CDR3 reads CASTKTDRGAYNEQFF. Here the CDR3 DNA reads TGTGCCAGCACCAAAACCGACAGGGGGGCCTACAATGAGCAGTTCTTC.

V is TRBV27 and J is TRBJ2-1, with 10 bases lining up with TRBD2. The CDR3 has 16 amino acids. Germline V gene sequence: CDR1 MNHEY, CDR2 SMNVEV (reference sequence). The J segment lost 2 bases and the V segment lost 4 bases, leaving 5 bases of the junction unmatched. This CDR3 reads CASSSQREGPYNEQFF. CDR3 sequence (DNA): TGTGCCAGCAGTTCCCAGCGGGAGGGCCCCTACAATGAGCAGTTCTTC.

This clonotype was seen more than once but under ten times. The chain uses TRBV15 and TRBJ2-3; TRBD1 matches at 10 bases. With V trimmed by 4 bases and J by 1 base, 11 bases remained unmatched. The CDR3 is 18 residues long. Germline V gene lookup returns CDR1 LNHNV and CDR2 YYDKDF (reference sequence). DNA of the CDR3: TGTGCCACCAGCATACACCTAGGGACAGGGGATCGCACAGATACGCAGTATTTT. This sequence encodes CATSIHLGTGDRTDTQYF.

This clonotype was counted only a few times. The chain carries TRBV20-1 and TRBJ1-1, with D hard to call. Trimming took 6 bases from V and 7 from J, leaving 18 bases between them. The CDR3 has 13 residues. Germline CDR1 DFQATT, CDR2 SNEGSKA (reference sequence). CDR3 amino acids: CSARTGMISEAFF. The CDR3 region has the DNA TGCAGTGCCCGGACGGGGATGATAAGTGAAGCTTTCTTT.

This clonotype turned up a few times. The rearrangement links TRBV29-1 to TRBJ2-3, with D unresolved. Trimming took 1 base from V and 9 from J, leaving 14 bases between them. Germline V lookup: CDR1 SQVTM, CDR2 ANQGSEA. The CDR3 has 13 residues. The CDR3 spells CSVEVVKAGTQYF. Here the CDR3 DNA reads TGCAGCGTTGAAGTCGTAAAGGCCGGGACGCAGTATTTT.

This chain joins TRBV7-2 and TRBJ1-1; D gene unclear. CDR3 size: 17 residues. V lost 5 bases, J lost 1 base, and 20 bases lay in between. Per the germline V gene, CDR1 is SGHTA and CDR2 is FQGNSA. This CDR3 reads CASSPPPRSLGNTEAFF. In nucleotides, the CDR3 is TGTGCCAGCAGCCCCCCCCCACGGAGTTTGGGGAACACTGAAGCTTTCTTT.

Concerning this clonotype: A read error may explain this, as a much larger clone is one base away. This rearrangement joins TRBV20-1 to TRBJ1-1; D remains ambiguous. V was shortened by 6 bases and J by 5 bases, with 16 bases between the two germline ends. The CDR3 has 13 residues. The germline gives CDR1 DFQATT, CDR2 SNEGSKA (reference sequence). The CDR3 region has the DNA TGCAGTGCCGGGAGAGCGACAAGAACTGAAGCTTTCTTT. Its protein product is CSAGRATRTEAFF.

The rearrangement joins TRBV7-7 to TRBJ2-1, with D tentatively TRBD1 (5 bases). The ends were cut back, 2 bases at V and 10 bases at J, with 18 bases in the middle. The CDR3 spans 15 residues. The germline V gene encodes CDR1 SSHAT and CDR2 FNYEAQ (reference sequence). The chain's CDR3 is CASSLLPPGYREQFF. The CDR3, as DNA: TGTGCCAGCAGCTTACTTCCCCCTGGCTACAGGGAGCAGTTCTTC.

A note on this clonotype: An end of the junction does not agree with germline; a read error may underlie this. This chain joins TRBV11-2 and TRBJ2-2, with D possibly being TRBD2 (6 bases). Germline assignment: CDR1 SGHAT and CDR2 FQNNGV. CDR3 length equals 18 residues. The CDR3 loop reads CDSIPRAGLGKNTGELFF. CDR3 sequence (DNA): TGTGACAGCATTCCTAGGGCGGGGTTGGGGAAGAACACCGGGGAGCTGTTTTTT. The variable domain in full, with the rest retrieved from reference TRBV11-2 and TRBJ2-2, is EAGVAQSPRYKIIEKRQSVAFWCNPISGHATLYWYQQILGQGPKLLIQFQNNGVVDDSQLPKDRFSAERLKGVDSTLKIQPAKLEDSAVYLCDSIPRAGLGKNTGELFFGEGSRLTVL.

This chain uses TRBV6-5 with TRBJ1-3; tentative D call: TRBD1 (6 bases). The germline gives CDR1 MNHEY, CDR2 SVGAGI. With 4 bases removed from V and 2 bases from J, the gap between germline ends came to 12 bases. CDR3 size: 15 residues. CDR3 DNA sequence: TGTGCCAGCAGTTGGTCACAGGGAACTGGAAACACCATATATTTT. Translation: CASSWSQGTGNTIYF.

The V and J genes are TRBV5-1 and TRBJ1-2, with D possibly being TRBD1 (5 bases). Trimming took off 0 bases at V and 4 bases at J, with 16 bases between the two ends. Germline V gene sequence: CDR1 SGHRS, CDR2 YFSETQ. This CDR3 has 16 amino acids. CDR3 sequence: CASSLAGDGTTYGYTF. CDR3 in DNA: TGCGCCAGCAGCTTGGCTGGGGACGGGACGACCTATGGCTACACCTTC.